The TCR beta chain described here comes from a study of cytomegalovirus exposure and HLA in healthy donors. Study-wide background: Of the donors genotyped, about 410 in all, over 80% fell in the Caucasian-associated ancestry cluster.

This CDR3 is 14 amino acids long. Germline assignment: CDR1 MNHNY and CDR2 SVGAGI (reference sequence). Trimming left V 5 bases short and J 7 bases short, with 15 bases between. Primers for the PCR totalled 60 Vbeta and 13 Jbeta. Using immunoSEQ multiplex PCR, the repertoire was profiled, and TCRdb retains in-frame clones only, with some absent. The table shows 55,000 to 70,000 clones, with approximately 64% occurring only once. The rearrangement links TRBV6-6 to TRBJ2-1; TRBD2 might be the D (5 bases). Specimen: PBMCs. The source is a middle-aged man in good health and CMV-seropositive. Here the CDR3 reads CASSPRGSGNEQFF. The CDR3 region has the DNA TGTGCCAGCAGTCCCCGGGGTTCCGGAAATGAGCAGTTCTTC.